This T cell receptor beta chain was obtained from a study of blood T cell repertoires in COVID-19. About the research overall: T cells, B-cell-depleted T cells, or PBMCs provided the cDNA or gDNA that served as material.

In the authors' workflow: Estimation of nucleated cell counts was performed using reference gene primer amplification. Measured with immunoSEQ multiplex PCR; TCRdb has only the in-frame clones, and not every one. V and J calls and clone size are copied from that table; D and trimming were computed from the DNA. The sample yields tens of thousands of clones, around 80% seen once. The sequencing input was peripheral blood. This clonotype originated in a human donor in a cohort sampled during active COVID-19.

The CDR3 nucleotides read TGTGCCAGCAGTCGTGAGGTCCACGAGCAGTACTTC. Protein product: CASSREVHEQYF. The gene calls are TRBV28 and TRBJ2-7; D not certain. The CDR3 is 12 amino acids. CDR1 and CDR2 (germline): MDHEN, SYDVKM. V lost 5 bases to trimming and J lost 5 bases, with 10 bases between them.